The clone carrying this T cell receptor (beta chain) was observed a single time. The data stem from a study of blood T cell repertoires in COVID-19. TCRdb's table, derived via immunoSEQ multiplex PCR, lists solely in-frame clones and lacks some. This table has around 620,000 clones, 85% to 90% appearing once. Germline trimming cut 0 bases from V and 4 bases from J; bases unmatched to any gene: 8. Per germline, CDR1 MNHEY and CDR2 SMNVEV (reference sequence). The CDR3 loop spans 18 amino acids. The sample comprised peripheral blood. This chain uses TRBV27 with TRBJ1-6; 8 nucleotides line up with TRBD1. The origin of this receptor is a woman aged 18-29 years with acute or convalescent COVID-19. The CDR3 here is CASSLSSDRDPYNSPLHF. The CDR3 nucleotides read TGTGCCAGCAGTTTATCTTCGGACAGGGACCCTTATAATTCACCCCTCCACTTT.